Below, 3 T cell receptor beta chains from the same sample are listed, as sequenced in a study of shared clonotypes between healthy human individuals. The data were produced by immunoSEQ multiplex PCR, yet TCRdb's version contains in-frame clones alone and is incomplete. This sample has around 700,000 clones; about two thirds occur once, and the top ten carry about 2%. Specimen: memory CD4+ T cells sorted from blood. As for subset: CD45RA-negative fraction. These receptors were taken from a woman aged 25 to 39 in good health.

Concerning this clone itself: Other DNA sequences within the sample encode an identical CDR3. The chain combines TRBV6-1 with TRBJ2-7; the D is unclear. Germline V CDR1 and CDR2: MNHNS, SASEGT. The CDR3 consists of 15 residues. V dropped 0 bases and J dropped 2 bases, with 11 bases sitting between them. CDR3 sequence: CASSEARLGPYEQYF. CDR3 in DNA: TGTGCCAGCAGTGAAGCAAGGTTAGGGCCCTACGAGCAGTACTTC.

The gene calls are TRBV19 and TRBJ1-2; a possible D gene is TRBD1 (6 bases). V was trimmed by 5 bases and J by 3 bases, leaving 19 bases between them. The CDR3 covers 16 residues. CDR1 and CDR2 from the germline V gene are LNHDA and SQIVND (reference sequence). CDR3 nucleotides: TGTGCCAGTAGTTCGGATGACGGGGGCAGGCACTATGGCTACACCTTC. Translated, it gives CASSSDDGGRHYGYTF.

This chain links TRBV15 with TRBJ2-5, with D possibly TRBD1 on 6 matching bases. The V end lost 4 bases, the J end lost 2 bases, and 14 bases lay between the germline ends. Germline V gene lookup returns CDR1 LNHNV and CDR2 YYDKDF (reference sequence). This CDR3 region has 15 residues. CDR3 coding DNA: TGTGCCACCAGCAAGCGCTCGGGACATCAAGAGACCCAGTACTTC. It encodes CATSKRSGHQETQYF.